Sequencing of this T cell receptor beta chain was carried out in a study of T cell repertoires in aging, cancer and after chemotherapy. About the study: Over several months to years, re-sampled healthy donor repertoires clearly shared clones. The full dataset contained 8.5 million to 10 million TCR reads. Study-wide results and caveats: Immunological memory after chemotherapy cannot be judged from the repertoire data.

The CDR3 totals 14 residues. Trimming pared 5 bases from V and 8 bases from J, leaving 13 bases between. The template was genomic DNA from peripheral blood, not RNA. This clonotype was observed a handful of times. Its antigen remains unknown. TRB rearrangements spanning V, D and J were amplified using mixed TRB-A/B primers. TCRdb re-analysed the multiplex PCR reads in MiXCR, keeping a single row per CDR3 protein. The table lists about 13,000 distinct CDR3 sequences, 35% to 40% of them singletons. V is TRBV12-3 or TRBV12-4 and J is TRBJ1-6; D is unresolved. The receptor's source is a human donor in good health. The donor label of this sample is uncertain. Sequenced: blood. The CDR3 DNA is TGTGCCAGCAGTCGCGGACCGAGCGATTCACCCCTCCACTTT. Its translation is CASSRGPSDSPLHF.